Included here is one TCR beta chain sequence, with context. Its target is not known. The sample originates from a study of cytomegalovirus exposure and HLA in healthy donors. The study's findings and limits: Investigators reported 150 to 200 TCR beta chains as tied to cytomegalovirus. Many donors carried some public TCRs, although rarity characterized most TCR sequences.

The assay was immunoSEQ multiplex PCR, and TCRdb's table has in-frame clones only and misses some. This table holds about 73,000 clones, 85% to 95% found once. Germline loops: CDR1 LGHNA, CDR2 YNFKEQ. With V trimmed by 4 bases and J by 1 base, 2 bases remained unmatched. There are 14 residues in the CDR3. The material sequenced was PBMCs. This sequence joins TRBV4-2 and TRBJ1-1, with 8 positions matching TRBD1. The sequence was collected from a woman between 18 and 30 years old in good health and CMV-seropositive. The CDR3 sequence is CASSLGQGNTEAFF. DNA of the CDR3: TGTGCCAGCAGCCTCGGACAGGGGAACACTGAAGCTTTCTTT.